This T cell receptor (beta chain) was obtained from a study of blood T cells in healthy people across ages. This clonotype was seen only a few times. Together with a sample-barcoded 5' primer, a J-beta primer mix was included in a second PCR lasting roughly 6 to 12 cycles. TCRdb ran MiXCR on the 5' RACE reads and lists one entry per CDR3 protein. The data hold roughly 830,000 distinct CDR3 sequences, with around two thirds observed a single time. This sequence originates from a man in his thirties or forties in good health. Sample: blood.

The DNA for the CDR3 is TGTGCCAGCAGTGGGGCTGAGCCGGGACACCACTCTGGGGCCAACGTCCTGACTTTC. Its protein product is CASSGAEPGHHSGANVLTF. V usage is TRBV25-1 and J usage is TRBJ2-6; tentative D call: TRBD1 (6 bases). CDR3 length: 19 amino acids. Germline CDR1 reads MGHDK; CDR2 reads SYGVNS. Between the trimmed V and J ends, which lost 4 bases and 0 bases, there was a span of 19 bases.